This entry describes one TCR beta chain. The clone's antigen remains unknown. No base-level quality is on record; no much larger clone is a single base apart. This entry comes from a study of OX40 agonist ivuxolimab in advanced cancers. A note on the overall study: The costimulatory receptor OX40 (CD134) was targeted by ivuxolimab, a fully human IgG2 agonistic monoclonal antibody. Three dose-escalation patients achieved partial responses, one with hepatocellular carcinoma and two with cutaneous melanoma. Intravenous ivuxolimab was administered to patients every 2 weeks at six dose levels: 0.01, 0.1, 0.3, 1.5, 3 and 10 mg/kg. The monotherapy dose-escalation portion (N of about 50 patients) of the phase I ivuxolimab trial is reported in the paper. Among the approximately 50 dose-escalation patients, some 20 had hepatocellular carcinoma, around 15 melanoma, 9 renal cell carcinoma and 9 head and neck cancer. Prior anti-PD-1, anti-PD-L1 or anti-CTLA-4 therapy was permitted, and checkpoint inhibitors had been received by around 40% of dose-escalation patients. The dose-escalation cohort was roughly 80% male with a mean age of about 60 years, ranging from roughly 23 to 85. The point of sequencing TCRbeta in the periphery was to test whether ivuxolimab changed TCR sequence diversity and drove clonal T-cell expansion.

V is pruned by 4 bases and J by 10 bases, leaving 9 bases of the junction without a gene match. CDR1 MNHNS and CDR2 SASEGT are derived from the germline V gene. The CDR3, cysteine through phenylalanine, is 13 amino acids long. Here the CDR3 DNA is all that survives: 39 bases in frame from base 1. The study at large found these results: At doses of 0.1 to 3.0 mg/kg, clonal expansion of both CD4+ and CD8+ blood T cells was observed from baseline to week 6. Low levels of normalized T-cell clonal expansion were also seen in some patients who did not respond. Antigen specificity was not determined for the clonally expanded peripheral T cells. After ivuxolimab, expanded clones were on average more numerous among CD8+ T cells than among CD4+ T cells. In partial responders in the 0.1-3.0 mg/kg groups, normalized peripheral clonal expansion was found to be among the lowest, especially among CD8+ T cells.

Genomic DNA was isolated from the sorted cells so that the TCRbeta CDR3 region could be sequenced. TCRbeta CDR3 regions were sequenced using the immunoSEQ Assay. TCRdb took this table from immuneACCESS and kept in-frame rearrangements with V and J called. Such tables lack part of the clones; where checked against another copy, unresolved V genes explain under half of the gap, and the rest is unexplained. This sample gives over 30,000 clones in total; around 80% of them show up just once. The top ten hold 22% of the sample. Patients with a history of autoimmune disease or receiving systemic immunosuppression were excluded from the trial. In every dose cohort, peripheral blood was drawn for TCR sequencing at baseline, cycle 4 day 1, and cycle 7 day 1. The samples were taken from a phase I, first-in-human, multicenter, open-label dose-escalation trial of ivuxolimab. Adults with locally advanced or metastatic melanoma, renal cell, hepatocellular, or head and neck squamous cell carcinoma were enrolled in the trial. CD4+ and CD8+ T cells were sorted separately from peripheral blood before TCR sequencing.

Sample: CD4+ or CD8+ T cells sorted from blood, taken in a trial of the OX40 agonist ivuxolimab. The source is an adult with an advanced solid tumor such as melanoma, head and neck, liver or kidney cancer. The sequence is built from TRBV6-1 and TRBJ1-1; 7 bases in between match TRBD1. The nucleotide sequence reads as follows: TGTGCCAGCAGTGTGATACAGGGGCCTGGAGCTTTCTTT. Its translation reads: CASSVIQGPGAFF.